This T cell receptor beta chain was found in a study of cytomegalovirus exposure and HLA in healthy donors. For the study at large: Roughly 180 million T cells yielded approximately 100 million unique TCR beta sequences, as an earlier analysis found.

The PCR made use of 60 Vbeta and 13 Jbeta primers. Sequencing used immunoSEQ multiplex PCR; TCRdb keeps in-frame clones, though not all of them. The table shows roughly 68,000 clones, with roughly 80% occurring only once. Concerning this clone itself: Its cognate antigen is unknown.

The study's findings and limits: Relative to equally common others, HLA-associated TCR beta chains showed greater clonal expansion in a later analysis. In vitro checks showed that three CMV-associated chains really do target CMV antigens. Per a prior analysis, the majority of TCR beta V segments were productive roughly 90% or roughly 30% of the time.

The CDR3 runs to 15 residues. The germline CDR1 and CDR2 sequences are SGHVS and FNYEAQ. V was clipped by 5 bases and J by 0 bases; unmatched bases: 3. What was sequenced was PBMCs. This clonotype was sampled from a male donor in good health and CMV-seropositive. This chain links TRBV7-6 with TRBJ1-1, with 10 bases fitting TRBD1. The CDR3 sequence: CASSPDRGLNTEAFF. In DNA, the CDR3 is TGTGCCAGCAGCCCCGACAGGGGGCTGAACACTGAAGCTTTCTTT.